This paragraph covers one T cell receptor beta chain sequence. Its antigen is not known. This specimen comes from a study of memory CD4+ T cells and cytomegalovirus serostatus. Findings and limits, study-wide: Of 150 to 200 reported CMV TCRbeta sequences, some 67 were found in memory CD4+ repertoires.

The sort gate was single viable CD3+CD4+CD8-CD45RO+ cells for memory CD4+ T cells. In the authors' methods: After removing out-of-frame reads, under 2.5 million distinct TCRbeta sequences remained. The method was immunoSEQ multiplex PCR; TCRdb's version includes in-frame clones alone and lacks a portion of them. D and trimming were read from the DNA, whereas the V and J calls and clone size are those reported in that table. The sample records about 59,000 clones, around 81% being singletons. The TCR sequence derives from an adult in good health and CMV-seronegative. Some clones in this sample may be carry-over from other donors' samples. The sample comprised memory CD4+ T cells from blood.

The CDR3 region has the DNA TGTGCCAGCAGTTACTCGACAGAACAAAATCAGCCCCAGCATTTT. Translation: CASSYSTEQNQPQHF. This chain links TRBV6-5 with TRBJ1-5, with D tentatively TRBD1 (5 bases). CDR1 and CDR2 (germline): MNHEY, SVGAGI. There are 15 residues in the CDR3. Trimming removed 0 bases at V and 4 bases at J, with 10 bases between.